This TCR beta chain appears in the sequencing data of a study of shared clonotypes between healthy human individuals. Across the whole study: Donors had three CD4 naive, three CD4 memory, two CD8 naive and one CD8 memory plate apiece.

Sequencing used immunoSEQ multiplex PCR; TCRdb keeps in-frame clones, though not all of them. The table has around 1.9 million clones, just over 90% seen once. CD45RO negativity and positive selection for CCR7 defined naive CD8 cells, a population that excluded terminally differentiated effector memory CD45RA+ cells. Recent vaccinations or acute infections were absent in the healthy HIV-negative adult donors. Study results and limitations: Rarefaction exposed incomplete sorted-subset sequencing despite large depth.

A note on this clone: As yet, its antigen is unknown.

The CDR3 loop spans 16 amino acids. With 3 bases removed from V and 2 bases from J, the gap between germline ends came to 14 bases. Germline CDR1 and CDR2: KGHSH and LQKENI. The sequenced sample was naive CD8+ T cells from PBMCs. The clonotype originates from a man younger than 30 in good health. Some clones in this sample may be carry-over from other donors' samples. The genes are TRBV18 and TRBJ1-5; D possibly corresponds to TRBD1 (5 bases). This chain's CDR3 is CASSPLARDGNQPQHF. For the CDR3, the DNA is TGTGCCAGCTCACCGTTAGCCAGGGACGGCAATCAGCCCCAGCATTTT.